What follows is one T cell receptor (beta chain) and its context. The antigen is not known. The PCR employed 60 Vbeta primers together with 13 Jbeta primers. Sequencing used immunoSEQ multiplex PCR; TCRdb keeps in-frame clones, though not all of them. The sample data list tens of thousands of clones. These data come from a study of cytomegalovirus exposure and HLA in healthy donors. Regarding the study as a whole: Several top significant clusters appeared, in a later analysis, to be linked to common viral pathogens. Under in vitro conditions, a few CMV-associated chains were confirmed as specific for CMV antigens.

Sequencing input: PBMCs. This clonotype originated in a woman aged 18-35 years in good health and CMV-seronegative.

DNA of the CDR3: TGTGCCAGCAGGCCGGGACAGCTCGATGAGCAGTTCTTC. Translating gives CASRPGQLDEQFF. The chain combines TRBV6-5 with TRBJ2-1, with 7 bases identical to TRBD1. Trimming removed 6 bases from V and 8 bases from J; junction bases left unmatched: 7. The CDR3 totals 13 residues. Germline CDR1 and CDR2: MNHEY and SVGAGI.